The TCR beta chain under discussion was sequenced for a study of blood T cell repertoires in COVID-19. In the study overall: Italy, Spain and the United States were the sources of the convalescent and acute COVID-19 samples. PBMCs, B-cell-depleted T cells, or T cells provided the cDNA or gDNA that made up the material.

TCRdb keeps only in-frame clones here, not all; method: immunoSEQ multiplex PCR. This sample has hundreds of thousands of clones; roughly nine tenths occur once, and the top ten carry over 0.75%. Patients from Seattle were sampled longitudinally, starting during active infection. This clone occurred a few times. The germline gives CDR1 MNHNY, CDR2 SVGAGI (reference sequence). The CDR3 totals 14 residues. V was clipped by 6 bases and J by 1 base; unmatched bases: 5. The rearrangement joins TRBV6-6 to TRBJ1-1; TRBD1 agrees at 7 bases. The source of this sequence is a man in his sixties with COVID-19, enrolled during active disease. The sequenced sample consisted of peripheral blood. In nucleotides, the CDR3 is TGTGCCAGCAGCCGAGGGACAGAGAACACTGAAGCTTTCTTT. Encoded protein: CASSRGTENTEAFF.